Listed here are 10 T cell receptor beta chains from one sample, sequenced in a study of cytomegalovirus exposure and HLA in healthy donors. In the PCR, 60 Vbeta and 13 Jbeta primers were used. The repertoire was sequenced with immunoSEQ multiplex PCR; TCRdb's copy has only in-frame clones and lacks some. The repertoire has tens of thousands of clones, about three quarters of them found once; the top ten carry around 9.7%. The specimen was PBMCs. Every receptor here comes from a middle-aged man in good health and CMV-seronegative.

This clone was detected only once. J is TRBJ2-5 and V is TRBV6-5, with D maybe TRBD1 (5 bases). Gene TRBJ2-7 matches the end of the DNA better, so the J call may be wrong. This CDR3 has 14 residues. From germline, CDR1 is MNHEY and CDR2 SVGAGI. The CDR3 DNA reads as TGTGCCAGCAGCAAAGGGGTGTCCCCCTACGAGCAGTACTTC. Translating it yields CASSKGVSPYEQYF.

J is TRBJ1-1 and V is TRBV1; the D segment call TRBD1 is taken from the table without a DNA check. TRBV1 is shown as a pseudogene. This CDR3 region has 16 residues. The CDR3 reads CTSSQAGGGGATEAFF. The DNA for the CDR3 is TGCACCAGCAGCCAGGCAGGGGGCGGAGGTGCGACTGAAGCTTTCTTT.

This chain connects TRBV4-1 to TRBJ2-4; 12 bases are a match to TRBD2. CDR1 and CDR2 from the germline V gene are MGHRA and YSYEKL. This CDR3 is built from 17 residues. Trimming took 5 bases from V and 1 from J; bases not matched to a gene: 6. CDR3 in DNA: TGCGCCAGCAGCTCTTCTAGCGGGAGGGAGGCCAAAAACATTCAGTACTTC. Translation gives CASSSSSGREAKNIQYF.

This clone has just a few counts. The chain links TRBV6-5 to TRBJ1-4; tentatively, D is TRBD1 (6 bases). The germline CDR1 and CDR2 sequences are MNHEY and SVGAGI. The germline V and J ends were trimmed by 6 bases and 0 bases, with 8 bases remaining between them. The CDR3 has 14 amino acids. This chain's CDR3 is CASRDSATNEKLFF. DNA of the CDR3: TGTGCCAGCAGGGACAGTGCAACTAATGAAAAACTGTTTTTT.

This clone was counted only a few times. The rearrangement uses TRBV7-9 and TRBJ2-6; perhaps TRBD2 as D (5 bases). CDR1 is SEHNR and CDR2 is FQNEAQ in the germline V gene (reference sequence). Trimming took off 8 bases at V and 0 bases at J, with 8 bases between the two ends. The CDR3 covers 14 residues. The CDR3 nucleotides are TGTGCCAGCCACCTAGCCTCTGGGGCCAACGTCCTGACTTTC. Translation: CASHLASGANVLTF.

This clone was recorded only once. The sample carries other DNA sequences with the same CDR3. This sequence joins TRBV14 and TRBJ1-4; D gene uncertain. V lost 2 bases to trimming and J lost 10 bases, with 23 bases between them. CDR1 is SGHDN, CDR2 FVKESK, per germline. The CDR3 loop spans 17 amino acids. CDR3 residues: CASSQRSPVGGSGKLFF. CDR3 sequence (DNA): TGTGCCAGCAGCCAAAGGAGTCCAGTCGGAGGATCCGGAAAACTGTTTTTT. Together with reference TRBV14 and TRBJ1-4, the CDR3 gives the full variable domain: EAGVTQFPSHSVIEKGQTVTLRCDPISGHDNLYWYRRVMGKEIKFLLHFVKESKQDESGMPNNRFLAERTGGTYSTLKVQPAELEDSGVYFCASSQRSPVGGSGKLFFGSGTQLSVL.

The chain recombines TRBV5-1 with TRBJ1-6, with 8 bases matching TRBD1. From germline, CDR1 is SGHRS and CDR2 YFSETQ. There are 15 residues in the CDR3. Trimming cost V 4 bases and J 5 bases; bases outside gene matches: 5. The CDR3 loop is CASSHGTGDNSPLHF. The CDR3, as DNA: TGCGCCAGCAGCCACGGGACAGGAGATAATTCACCCCTCCACTTT.

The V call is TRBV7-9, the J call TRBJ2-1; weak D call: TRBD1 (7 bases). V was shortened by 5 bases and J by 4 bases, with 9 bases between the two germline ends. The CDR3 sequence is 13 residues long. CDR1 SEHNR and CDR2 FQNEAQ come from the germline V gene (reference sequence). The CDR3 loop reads CASSAGQYNEQFF. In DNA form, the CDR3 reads TGTGCCAGCAGCGCGGGACAGTACAATGAGCAGTTCTTC.

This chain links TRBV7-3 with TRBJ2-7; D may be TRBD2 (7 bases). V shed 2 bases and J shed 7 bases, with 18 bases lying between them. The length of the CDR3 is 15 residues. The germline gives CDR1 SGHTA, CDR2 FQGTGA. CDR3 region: CASSLSGGGGREQYF. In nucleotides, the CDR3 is TGTGCCAGCAGCTTATCTGGGGGCGGGGGCCGGGAGCAGTACTTC. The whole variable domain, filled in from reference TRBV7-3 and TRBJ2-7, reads GAGVSQTPSNKVTEKGKYVELRCDPISGHTALYWYRQSLGQGPEFLIYFQGTGAADDSGLPNDRFFAVRPEGSVSTLKIQRTERGDSAVYLCASSLSGGGGREQYFGPGTRLTVT.

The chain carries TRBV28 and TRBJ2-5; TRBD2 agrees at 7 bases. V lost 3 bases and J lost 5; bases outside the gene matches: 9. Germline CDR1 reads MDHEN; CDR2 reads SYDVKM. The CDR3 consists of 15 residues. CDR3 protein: CASSFTGGGTETQYF. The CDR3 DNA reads TGTGCCAGCAGTTTCACGGGAGGCGGTACGGAGACCCAGTACTTC. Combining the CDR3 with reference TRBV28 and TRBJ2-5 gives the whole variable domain DVKVTQSSRYLVKRTGEKVFLECVQDMDHENMFWYRQDPGLGLRLIYFSYDVKMKEKGDIPEGYSVSREKKERFSLILESASTNQTSMYLCASSFTGGGTETQYFGPGTRLLVL.